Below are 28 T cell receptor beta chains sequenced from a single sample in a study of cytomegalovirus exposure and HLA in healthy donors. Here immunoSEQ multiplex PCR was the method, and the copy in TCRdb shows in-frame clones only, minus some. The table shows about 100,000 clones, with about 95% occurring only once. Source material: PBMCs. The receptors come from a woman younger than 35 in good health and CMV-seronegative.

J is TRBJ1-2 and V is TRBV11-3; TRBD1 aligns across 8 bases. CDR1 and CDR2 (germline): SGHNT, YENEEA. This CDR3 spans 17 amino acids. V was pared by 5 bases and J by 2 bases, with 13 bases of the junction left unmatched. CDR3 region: CASSQTGTGVANYGYTF. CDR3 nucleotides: TGTGCCAGCAGCCAAACCGGGACAGGCGTGGCAAACTATGGCTACACCTTC.

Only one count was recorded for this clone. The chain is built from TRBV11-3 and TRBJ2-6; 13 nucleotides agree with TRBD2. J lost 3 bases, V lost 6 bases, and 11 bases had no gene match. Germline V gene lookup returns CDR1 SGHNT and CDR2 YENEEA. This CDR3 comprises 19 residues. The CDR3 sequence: CASREHTSGGANGANVLTF. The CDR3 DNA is TGTGCCAGCAGAGAACATACTAGCGGGGGGGCCAATGGGGCCAACGTCCTGACTTTC.

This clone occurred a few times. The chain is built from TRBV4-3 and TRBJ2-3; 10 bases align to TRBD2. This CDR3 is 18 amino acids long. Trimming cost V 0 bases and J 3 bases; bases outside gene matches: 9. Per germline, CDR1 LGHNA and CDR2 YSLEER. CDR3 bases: TGCGCCAGCAGCCAAGAGGGCCCAGCGGGGGGGCCAACAGATACGCAGTATTTT. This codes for CASSQEGPAGGPTDTQYF.

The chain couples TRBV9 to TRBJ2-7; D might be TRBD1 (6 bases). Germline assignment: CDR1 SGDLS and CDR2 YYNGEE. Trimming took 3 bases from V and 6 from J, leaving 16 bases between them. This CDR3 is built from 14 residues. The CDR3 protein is CASSGTDRNFEQYF. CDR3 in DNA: TGTGCCAGCAGCGGGACAGATAGGAATTTCGAGCAGTACTTC.

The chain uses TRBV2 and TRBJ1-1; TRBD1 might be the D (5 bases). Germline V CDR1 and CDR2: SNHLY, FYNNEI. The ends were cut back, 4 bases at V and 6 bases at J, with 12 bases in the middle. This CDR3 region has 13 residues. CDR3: CASSAQGYPEAFF. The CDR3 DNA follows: TGTGCCAGCAGTGCCCAGGGTTACCCTGAAGCTTTCTTT.

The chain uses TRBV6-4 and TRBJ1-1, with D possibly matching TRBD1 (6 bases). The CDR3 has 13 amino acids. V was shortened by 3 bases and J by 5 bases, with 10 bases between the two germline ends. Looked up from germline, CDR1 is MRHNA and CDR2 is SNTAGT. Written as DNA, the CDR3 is TGTGCCAGCAGTGATACAGGGCATACTGAAGCTTTCTTT. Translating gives CASSDTGHTEAFF.

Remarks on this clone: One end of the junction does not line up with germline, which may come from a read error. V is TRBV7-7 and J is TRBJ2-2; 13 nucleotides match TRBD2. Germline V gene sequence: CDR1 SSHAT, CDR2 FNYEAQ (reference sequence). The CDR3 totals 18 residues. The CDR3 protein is CASSSILAGGPMAGELFF. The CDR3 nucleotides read TGTGCTAGCAGCTCAATACTAGCGGGGGGGCCTATGGCCGGGGAGCTGTTTTTT.

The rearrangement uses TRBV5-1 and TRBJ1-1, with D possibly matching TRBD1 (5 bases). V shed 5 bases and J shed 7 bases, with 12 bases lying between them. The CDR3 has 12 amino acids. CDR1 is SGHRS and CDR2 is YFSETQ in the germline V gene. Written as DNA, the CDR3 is TGCGCCAGCAGGTTGCCGGGGGATGAAGCTTTCTTT. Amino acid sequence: CASRLPGDEAFF.

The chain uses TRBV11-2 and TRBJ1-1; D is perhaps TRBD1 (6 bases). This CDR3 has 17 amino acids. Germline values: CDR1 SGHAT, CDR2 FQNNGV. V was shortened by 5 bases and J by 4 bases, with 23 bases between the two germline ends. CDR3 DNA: TGTGCCAGCAGCCTGCGCCGGGGGGGCGAGGGGATCACTGAAGCTTTCTTT. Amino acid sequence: CASSLRRGGEGITEAFF.

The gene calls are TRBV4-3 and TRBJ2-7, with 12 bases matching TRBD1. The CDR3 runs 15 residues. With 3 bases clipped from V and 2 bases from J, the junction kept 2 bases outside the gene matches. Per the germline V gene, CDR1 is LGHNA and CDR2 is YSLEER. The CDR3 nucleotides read TGCGCCAGCAGCCACGGGACAGGGGGCCCCTACGAGCAGTACTTC. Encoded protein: CASSHGTGGPYEQYF.

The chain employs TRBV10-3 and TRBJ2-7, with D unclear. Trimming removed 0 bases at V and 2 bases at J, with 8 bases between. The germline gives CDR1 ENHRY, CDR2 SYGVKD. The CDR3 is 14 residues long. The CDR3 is CAISESGPPYEQYF. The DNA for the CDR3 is TGTGCCATCAGTGAGTCGGGCCCTCCCTACGAGCAGTACTTC.

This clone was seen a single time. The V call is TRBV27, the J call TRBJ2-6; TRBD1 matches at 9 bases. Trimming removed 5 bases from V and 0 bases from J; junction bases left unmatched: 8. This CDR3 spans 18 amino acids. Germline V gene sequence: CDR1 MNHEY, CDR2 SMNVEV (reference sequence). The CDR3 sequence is CASSQPGTGSSGANVLTF. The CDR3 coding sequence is TGTGCCAGCAGTCAACCCGGGACAGGGAGCTCTGGGGCCAACGTCCTGACTTTC.

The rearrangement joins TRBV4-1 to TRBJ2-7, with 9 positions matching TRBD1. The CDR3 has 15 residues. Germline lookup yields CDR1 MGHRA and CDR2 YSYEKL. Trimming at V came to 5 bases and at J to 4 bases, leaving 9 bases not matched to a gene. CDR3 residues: CASSVSRDREYEQYF. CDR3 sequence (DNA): TGCGCCAGCAGCGTATCTAGGGACAGGGAGTACGAGCAGTACTTC.

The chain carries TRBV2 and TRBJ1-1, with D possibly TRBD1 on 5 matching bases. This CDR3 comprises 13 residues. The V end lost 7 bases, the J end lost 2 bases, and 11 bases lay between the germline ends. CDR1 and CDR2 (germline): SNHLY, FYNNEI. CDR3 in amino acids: CASIRQSNTEAFF. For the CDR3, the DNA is TGTGCCAGCATCAGACAGTCAAACACTGAAGCTTTCTTT.

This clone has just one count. CDR3 sequence (DNA): TGTGCCAGCAGCCCCGGACAGGTCTATGGCTACACCTTC. It specifies CASSPGQVYGYTF. The V gene is TRBV6-5, the J gene TRBJ1-2, with 7 bases lining up with TRBD1. The CDR3 has 13 residues. The trim removed 6 bases at V and 4 bases at J, leaving 5 bases unmatched. From germline, CDR1 is MNHEY and CDR2 SVGAGI.

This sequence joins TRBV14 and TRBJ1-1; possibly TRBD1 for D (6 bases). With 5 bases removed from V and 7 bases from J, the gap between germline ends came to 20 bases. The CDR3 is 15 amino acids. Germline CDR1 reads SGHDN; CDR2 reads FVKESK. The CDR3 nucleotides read TGTGCCAGCAGCTTTCCAGGGGCCGCTCGCCTTGAAGCTTTCTTT. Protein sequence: CASSFPGAARLEAFF. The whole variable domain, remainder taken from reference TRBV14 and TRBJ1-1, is EAGVTQFPSHSVIEKGQTVTLRCDPISGHDNLYWYRRVMGKEIKFLLHFVKESKQDESGMPNNRFLAERTGGTYSTLKVQPAELEDSGVYFCASSFPGAARLEAFFGQGTRLTVV.

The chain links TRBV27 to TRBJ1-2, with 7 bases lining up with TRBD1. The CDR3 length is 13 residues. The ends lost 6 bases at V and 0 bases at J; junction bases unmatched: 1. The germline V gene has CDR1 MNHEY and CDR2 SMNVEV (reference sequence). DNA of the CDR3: TGTGCCAGCAGGGGACAGCCTAACTATGGCTACACCTTC. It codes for CASRGQPNYGYTF.

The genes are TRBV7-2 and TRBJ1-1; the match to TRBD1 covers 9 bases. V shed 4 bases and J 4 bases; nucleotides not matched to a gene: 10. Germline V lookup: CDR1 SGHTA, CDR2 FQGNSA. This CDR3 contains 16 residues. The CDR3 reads CASSSRGQGQGTEAFF. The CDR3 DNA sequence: TGTGCCAGCAGCTCCCGAGGACAGGGGCAGGGCACTGAAGCTTTCTTT. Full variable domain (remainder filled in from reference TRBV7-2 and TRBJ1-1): GAGVSQSPSNKVTEKGKDVELRCDPISGHTALYWYRQSLGQGLEFLIYFQGNSAPDKSGLPSDRFSAERTGGSVSTLTIQRTQQEDSAVYLCASSSRGQGQGTEAFFGQGTRLTVV.

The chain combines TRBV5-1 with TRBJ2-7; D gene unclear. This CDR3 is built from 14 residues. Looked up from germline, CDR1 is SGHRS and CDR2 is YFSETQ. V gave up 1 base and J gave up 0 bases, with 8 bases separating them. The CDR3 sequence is CASSLSLSSYEQYF. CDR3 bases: TGCGCCAGCAGCTTGAGCTTGAGCTCCTACGAGCAGTACTTC.

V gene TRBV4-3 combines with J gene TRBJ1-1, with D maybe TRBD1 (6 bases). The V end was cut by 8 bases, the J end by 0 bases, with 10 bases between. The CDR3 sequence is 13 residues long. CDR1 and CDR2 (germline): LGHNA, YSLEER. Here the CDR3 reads CASGGQMNTEAFF. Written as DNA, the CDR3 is TGCGCCAGCGGTGGACAGATGAACACTGAAGCTTTCTTT.

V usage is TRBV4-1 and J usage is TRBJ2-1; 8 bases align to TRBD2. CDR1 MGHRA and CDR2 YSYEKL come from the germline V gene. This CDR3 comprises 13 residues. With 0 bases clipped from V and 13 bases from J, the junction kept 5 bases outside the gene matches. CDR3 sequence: CASSQDGGGFQFF. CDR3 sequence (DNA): TGCGCCAGCAGCCAAGATGGCGGGGGGTTTCAGTTCTTC.

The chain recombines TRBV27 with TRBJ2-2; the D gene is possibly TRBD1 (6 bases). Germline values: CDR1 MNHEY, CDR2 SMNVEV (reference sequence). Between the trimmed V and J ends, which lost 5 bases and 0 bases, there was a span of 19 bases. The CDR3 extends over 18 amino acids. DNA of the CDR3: TGTGCCAGCAGTCTCGACCCTCCCAGGGGAACGAACACCGGGGAGCTGTTTTTT. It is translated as CASSLDPPRGTNTGELFF.

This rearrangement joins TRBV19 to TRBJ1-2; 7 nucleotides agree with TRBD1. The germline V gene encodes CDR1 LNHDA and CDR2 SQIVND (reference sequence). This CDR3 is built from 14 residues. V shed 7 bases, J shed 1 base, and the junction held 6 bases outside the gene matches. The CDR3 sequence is CASISRGVNYGYTF. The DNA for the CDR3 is TGTGCCAGTATTTCCAGGGGGGTTAACTATGGCTACACCTTC.

The CDR3 DNA follows: TGCGCCAGCCTTTGGCCCCTTTCCGGGACAGCCCCTGAAATGAACACTGAAGCTTTCTTT. Protein sequence: CASLWPLSGTAPEMNTEAFF. The chain employs TRBV5-1 and TRBJ1-1; 7 bases match TRBD1. V lost 7 bases, J lost 0 bases, and 24 bases stayed unmatched. The CDR3 totals 20 residues. Germline CDR1 and CDR2: SGHRS and YFSETQ.

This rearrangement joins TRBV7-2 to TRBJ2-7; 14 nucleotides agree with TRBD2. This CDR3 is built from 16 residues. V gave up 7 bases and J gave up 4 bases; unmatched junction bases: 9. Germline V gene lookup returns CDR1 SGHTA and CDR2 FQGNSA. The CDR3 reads CASTNMGLAGVYEQYF. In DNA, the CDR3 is TGTGCCAGCACAAATATGGGACTAGCGGGAGTGTACGAGCAGTACTTC.

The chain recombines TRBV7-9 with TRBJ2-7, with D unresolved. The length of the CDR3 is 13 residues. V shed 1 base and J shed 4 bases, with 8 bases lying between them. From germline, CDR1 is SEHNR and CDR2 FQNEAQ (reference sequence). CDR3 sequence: CASSLDIPYEQYF. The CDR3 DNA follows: TGTGCCAGCAGCTTAGATATTCCGTACGAGCAGTACTTC.

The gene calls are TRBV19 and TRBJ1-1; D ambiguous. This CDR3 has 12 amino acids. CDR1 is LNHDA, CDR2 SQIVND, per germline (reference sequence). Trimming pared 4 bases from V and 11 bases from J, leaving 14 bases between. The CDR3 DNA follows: TGTGCCAGTAGTAGGTTTGACTCTGGGGCTTTCTTT. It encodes CASSRFDSGAFF.

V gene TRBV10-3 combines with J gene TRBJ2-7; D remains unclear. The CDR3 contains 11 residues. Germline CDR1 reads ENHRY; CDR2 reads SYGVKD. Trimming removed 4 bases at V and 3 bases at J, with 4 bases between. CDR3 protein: CAISVNYEQYF. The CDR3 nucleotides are TGTGCCATCAGTGTAAACTACGAGCAGTACTTC.